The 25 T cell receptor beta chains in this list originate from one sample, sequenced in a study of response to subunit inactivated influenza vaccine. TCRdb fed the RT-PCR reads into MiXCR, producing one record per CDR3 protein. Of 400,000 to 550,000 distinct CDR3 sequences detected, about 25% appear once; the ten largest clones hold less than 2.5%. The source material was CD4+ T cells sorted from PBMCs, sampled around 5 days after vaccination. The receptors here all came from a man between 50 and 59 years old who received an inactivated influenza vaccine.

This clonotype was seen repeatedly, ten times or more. The CDR3 DNA reads as TGTGCCAGCAGTGAGGGCAGGGCAGAAGCTTTCTTT. Protein: CASSEGRAEAFF. This chain joins TRBV6-1 and TRBJ1-1; TRBD1 might be the D (5 bases). Germline CDR1 and CDR2: MNHNS and SASEGT. The V end was cut by 3 bases, the J end by 8 bases, with 10 bases between. This CDR3 has 12 amino acids.

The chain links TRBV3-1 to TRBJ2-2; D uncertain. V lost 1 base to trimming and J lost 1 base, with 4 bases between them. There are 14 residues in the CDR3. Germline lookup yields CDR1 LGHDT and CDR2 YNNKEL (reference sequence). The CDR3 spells CASSQGENTGELFF. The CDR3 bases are TGTGCCAGCAGCCAAGGGGAGAACACCGGGGAGCTGTTTTTT.

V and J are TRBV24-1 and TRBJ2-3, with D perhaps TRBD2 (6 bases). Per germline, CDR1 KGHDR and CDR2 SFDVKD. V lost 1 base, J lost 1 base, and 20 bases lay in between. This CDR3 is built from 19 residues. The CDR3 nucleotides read TGTGCCACCAGTGATTTTACGGGAGCTTCTCCCGTAGGCACAGATACGCAGTATTTT. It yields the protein CATSDFTGASPVGTDTQYF.

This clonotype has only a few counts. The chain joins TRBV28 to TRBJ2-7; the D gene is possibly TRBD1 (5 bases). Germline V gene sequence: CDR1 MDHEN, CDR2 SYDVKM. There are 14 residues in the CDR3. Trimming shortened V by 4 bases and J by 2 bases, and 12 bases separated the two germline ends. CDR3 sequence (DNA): TGTGCCAGCAGTTCGCCCGGACAAACCTACGAGCAGTACTTC. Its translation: CASSSPGQTYEQYF.

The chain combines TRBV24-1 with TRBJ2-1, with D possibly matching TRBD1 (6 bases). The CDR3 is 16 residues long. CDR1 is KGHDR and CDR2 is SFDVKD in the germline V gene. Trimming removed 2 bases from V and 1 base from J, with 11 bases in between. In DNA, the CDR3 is TGTGCCACCAGTGATTCCGACAGGACTTCCTACAATGAGCAGTTCTTC. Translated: CATSDSDRTSYNEQFF.

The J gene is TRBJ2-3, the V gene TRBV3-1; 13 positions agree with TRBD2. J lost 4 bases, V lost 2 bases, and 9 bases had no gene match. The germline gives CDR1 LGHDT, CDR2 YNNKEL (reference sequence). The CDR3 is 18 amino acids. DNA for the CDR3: TGTGCCAGCAGCCAAAACAAAGGCGGACTAGCGGGAGCAGATACGCAGTATTTT. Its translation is CASSQNKGGLAGADTQYF.

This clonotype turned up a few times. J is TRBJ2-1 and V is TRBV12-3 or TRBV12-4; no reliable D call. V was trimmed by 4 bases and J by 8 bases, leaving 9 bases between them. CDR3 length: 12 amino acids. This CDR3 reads CASSYGADEQFF. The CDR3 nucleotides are TGTGCCAGCAGTTATGGCGCGGATGAGCAGTTCTTC.

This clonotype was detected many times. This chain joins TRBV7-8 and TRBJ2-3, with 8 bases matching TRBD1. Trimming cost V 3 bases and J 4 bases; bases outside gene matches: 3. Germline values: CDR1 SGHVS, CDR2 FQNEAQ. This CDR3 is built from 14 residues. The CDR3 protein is CASSFRTGPDTQYF. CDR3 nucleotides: TGTGCCAGCAGCTTCCGGACAGGGCCAGATACGCAGTATTTT.

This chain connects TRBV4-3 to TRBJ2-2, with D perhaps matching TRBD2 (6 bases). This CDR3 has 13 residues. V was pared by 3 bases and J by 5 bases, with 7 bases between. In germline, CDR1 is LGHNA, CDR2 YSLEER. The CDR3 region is CASSHGGTGELFF. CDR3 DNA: TGCGCCAGCAGCCATGGAGGGACCGGGGAGCTGTTTTTT.

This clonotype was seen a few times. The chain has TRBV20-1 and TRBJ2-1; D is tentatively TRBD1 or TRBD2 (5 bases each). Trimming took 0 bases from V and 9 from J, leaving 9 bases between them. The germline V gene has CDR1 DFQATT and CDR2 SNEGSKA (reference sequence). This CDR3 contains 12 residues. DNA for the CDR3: TGCAGTGCTAGAGATGCCGGGACTGAGCAGTTCTTC. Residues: CSARDAGTEQFF.

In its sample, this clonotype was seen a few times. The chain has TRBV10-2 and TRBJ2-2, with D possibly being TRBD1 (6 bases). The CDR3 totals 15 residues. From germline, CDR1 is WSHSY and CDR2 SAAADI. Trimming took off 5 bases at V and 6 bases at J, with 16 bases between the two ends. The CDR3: CASSLTGGLAGELFF. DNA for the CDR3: TGCGCCAGCAGTTTGACAGGAGGATTGGCCGGGGAGCTGTTTTTT.

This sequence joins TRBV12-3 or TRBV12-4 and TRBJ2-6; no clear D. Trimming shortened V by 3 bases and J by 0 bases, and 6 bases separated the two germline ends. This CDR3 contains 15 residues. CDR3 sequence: CASSFVSSGANVLTF. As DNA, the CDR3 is TGTGCCAGCAGTTTTGTGAGCTCTGGGGCCAACGTCCTGACTTTC.

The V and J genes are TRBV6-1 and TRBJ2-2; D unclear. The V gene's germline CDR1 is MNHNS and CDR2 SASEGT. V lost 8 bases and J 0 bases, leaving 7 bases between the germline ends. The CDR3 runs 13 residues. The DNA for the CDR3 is TGTGCCAGCCAAACCCCGAACACCGGGGAGCTGTTTTTT. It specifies CASQTPNTGELFF.

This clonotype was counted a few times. CDR3 loop: CASSLAGTGRNTIYF. The CDR3 DNA follows: TGCGCCAGCAGCTTGGCCGGGACAGGGAGAAACACCATATATTTT. The rearrangement uses TRBV5-1 and TRBJ1-3; 9 bases line up with TRBD1. After removal of 0 bases from V and 5 bases from J, the junction contained 3 bases not matched to a gene. This CDR3 contains 15 residues. CDR1 and CDR2 (germline): SGHRS, YFSETQ.

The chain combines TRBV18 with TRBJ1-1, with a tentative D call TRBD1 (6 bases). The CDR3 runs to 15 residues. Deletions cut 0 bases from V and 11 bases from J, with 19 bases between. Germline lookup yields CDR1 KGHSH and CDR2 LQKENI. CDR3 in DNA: TGTGCCAGCTCACCACCGGGGGGGCGGACGTCTCCGGCTTTCTTT. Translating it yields CASSPPGGRTSPAFF.

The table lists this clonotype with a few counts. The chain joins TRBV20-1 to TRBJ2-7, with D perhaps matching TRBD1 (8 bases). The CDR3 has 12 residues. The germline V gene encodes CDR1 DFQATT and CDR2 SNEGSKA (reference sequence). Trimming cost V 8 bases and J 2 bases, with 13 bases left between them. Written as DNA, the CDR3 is TGCAGTATACAGGGGGGGACCTACGAGCAGTACTTC. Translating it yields CSIQGGTYEQYF.

The CDR3: CASSSATWRSDTQYF. The DNA of the CDR3 is TGTGCCAGCAGTTCCGCTACCTGGAGGTCAGATACGCAGTATTTT. The rearrangement links TRBV6-2 or TRBV6-3 to TRBJ2-3; possibly TRBD2 for D (5 bases). Trimming shortened V by 4 bases and J by 4 bases, and 15 bases separated the two germline ends. The germline gives CDR1 MNHEY, CDR2 SVGEGT. The CDR3 has 15 residues.

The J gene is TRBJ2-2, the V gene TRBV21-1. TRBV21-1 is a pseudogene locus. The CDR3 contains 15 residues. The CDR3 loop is CASSKGNLKWGQLFF. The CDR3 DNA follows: TGTGCCAGCAGCAAAGGAAATCTAAAATGGGGGCAGCTGTTTTTT.

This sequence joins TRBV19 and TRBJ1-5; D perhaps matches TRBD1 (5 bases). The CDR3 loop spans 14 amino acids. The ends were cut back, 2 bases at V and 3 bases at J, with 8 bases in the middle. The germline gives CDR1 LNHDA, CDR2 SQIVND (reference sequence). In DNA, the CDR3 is TGTGCCAGTAGTATAACAGGAGTCAATCAGCCCCAGCATTTT. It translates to CASSITGVNQPQHF. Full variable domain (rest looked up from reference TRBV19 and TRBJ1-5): DGGITQSPKYLFRKEGQNVTLSCEQNLNHDAMYWYRQDPGQGLRLIYYSQIVNDFQKGDIAEGYSVSREKKESFPLTVTSAQKNPTAFYLCASSITGVNQPQHFGDGTRLSIL.

In DNA form, the CDR3 reads TGTGCCATCAGTGGACTAGCGGGGGGCATAGGGACTGAGCAGTTCTTC. Translation: CAISGLAGGIGTEQFF. The chain is built from TRBV10-3 and TRBJ2-1; 13 nucleotides align to TRBD2. The V gene end was trimmed by 4 bases and the J gene end by 9 bases; junction bases not matched to a gene: 9. Germline lookup yields CDR1 ENHRY and CDR2 SYGVKD. The CDR3 spans 16 residues.

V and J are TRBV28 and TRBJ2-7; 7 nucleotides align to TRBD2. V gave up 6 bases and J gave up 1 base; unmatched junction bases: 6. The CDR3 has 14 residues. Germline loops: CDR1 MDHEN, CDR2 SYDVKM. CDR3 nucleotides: TGTGCCAGCAGAAAAAGCGGGGTGTCCTACGAGCAGTACTTC. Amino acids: CASRKSGVSYEQYF.

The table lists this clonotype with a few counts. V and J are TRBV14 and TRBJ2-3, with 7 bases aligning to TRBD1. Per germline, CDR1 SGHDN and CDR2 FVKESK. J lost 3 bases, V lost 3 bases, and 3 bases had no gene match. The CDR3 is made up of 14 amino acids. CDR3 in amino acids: CASSHRDRTDTQYF. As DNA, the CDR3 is TGTGCCAGCAGCCACCGGGACAGAACAGATACGCAGTATTTT.

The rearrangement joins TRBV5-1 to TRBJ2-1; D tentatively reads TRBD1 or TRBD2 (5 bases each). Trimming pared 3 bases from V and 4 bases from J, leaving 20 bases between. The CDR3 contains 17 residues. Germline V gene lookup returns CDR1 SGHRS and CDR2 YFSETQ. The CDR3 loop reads CASSSQTDRGVYNEQFF. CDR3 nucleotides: TGCGCCAGCAGCTCCCAGACAGATAGAGGGGTTTACAATGAGCAGTTCTTC.

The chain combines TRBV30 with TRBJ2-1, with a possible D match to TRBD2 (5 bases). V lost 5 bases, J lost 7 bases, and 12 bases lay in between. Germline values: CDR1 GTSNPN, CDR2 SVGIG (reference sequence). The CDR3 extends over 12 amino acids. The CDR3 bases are TGTGCCTGGGCCGGACTTCCGAATGAGCAGTTCTTC. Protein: CAWAGLPNEQFF. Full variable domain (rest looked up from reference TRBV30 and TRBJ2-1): SQTIHQWPATLVQPVGSPLSLECTVEGTSNPNLYWYRQAAGRGLQLLFYSVGIGQISSEVPQNLSASRPQDRQFILSSKKLLLSDSGFYLCAWAGLPNEQFFGPGTRLTVL.

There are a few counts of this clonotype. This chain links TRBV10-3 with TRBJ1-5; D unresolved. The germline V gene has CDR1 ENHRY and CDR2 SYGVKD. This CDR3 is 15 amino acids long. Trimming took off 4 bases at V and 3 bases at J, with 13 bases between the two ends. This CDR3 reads CAISAALGDNQPQHF. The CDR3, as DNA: TGTGCCATCAGTGCGGCCCTCGGGGACAATCAGCCCCAGCATTTT.